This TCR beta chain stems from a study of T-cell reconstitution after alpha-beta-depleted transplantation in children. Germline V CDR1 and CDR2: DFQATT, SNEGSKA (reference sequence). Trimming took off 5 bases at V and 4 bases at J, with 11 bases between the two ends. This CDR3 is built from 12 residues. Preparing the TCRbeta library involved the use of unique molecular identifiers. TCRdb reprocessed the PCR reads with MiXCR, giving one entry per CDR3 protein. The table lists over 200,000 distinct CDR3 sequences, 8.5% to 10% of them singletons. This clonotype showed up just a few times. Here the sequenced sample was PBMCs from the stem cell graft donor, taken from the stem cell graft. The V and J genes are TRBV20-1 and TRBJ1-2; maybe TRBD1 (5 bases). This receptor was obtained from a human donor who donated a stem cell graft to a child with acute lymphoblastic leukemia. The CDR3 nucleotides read TGCAGTGCTCGCGTACAGGCCTATGGCTACACCTTC. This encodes CSARVQAYGYTF.